A single sample gave rise to the 11 T cell receptor beta chains below, sequenced in a study of PD-1 blockade in classical Hodgkin lymphoma. Libraries were prepared by immunoSEQ multiplex PCR; TCRdb keeps only in-frame clonotypes and omits some of them. Among approximately 2,000 clones listed, 75% to 85% were seen once. Every one of the patients relapsed after autologous stem cell transplantation (brentuximab vedotin exposure was variable). The material was peripheral blood mononuclear cells (PBMCs), obtained at baseline. These receptors came from a human donor with classical Hodgkin lymphoma.

The chain is built from TRBV18 and TRBJ1-2; a weak D match, TRBD1 (6 bases). CDR1 KGHSH and CDR2 LQKENI come from the germline V gene. The CDR3 covers 16 residues. V shed 3 bases and J shed 2 bases, with 16 bases lying between them. This CDR3 is CASSPDSSLLNYGYTF. CDR3 DNA: TGTGCCAGCTCACCGGACAGTTCCCTTCTAAACTATGGCTACACCTTC.

This clone appeared a few times. The chain uses TRBV27 and TRBJ2-7; tentative D call: TRBD2 (7 bases). CDR1 and CDR2 from the germline V gene are MNHEY and SMNVEV (reference sequence). The CDR3 has 15 amino acids. The V gene lost 5 bases and the J gene lost 1 base, with 15 bases spanning the gap. Written as DNA, the CDR3 is TGTGCCAGCAGTCCTTCGAGGGGGGGGTCCTACGAGCAGTACTTC. It encodes CASSPSRGGSYEQYF.

This clone is a singleton in its sample. This chain connects TRBV5-7 to TRBJ1-1, with 7 bases fitting TRBD1. TRBV5-7 belongs to the ORF category, with a function that is uncertain. V was clipped by 0 bases and J by 2 bases; unmatched bases: 7. The CDR3 is 16 amino acids. CDR3 bases: TGTGCCAGCAGCTTGGCTGGGACAGCATTAAACACTGAAGCTTTCTTT. Translating it yields CASSLAGTALNTEAFF.

The V call is TRBV7-8, the J call TRBJ1-1, with D uncertain. This CDR3 contains 12 residues. Germline V gene sequence: CDR1 SGHVS, CDR2 FQNEAQ. Between the trimmed V and J ends, which lost 3 bases and 1 base, there was a span of 3 bases. For the CDR3, the DNA is TGTGCCAGCAGCTTCTCGAACACTGAAGCTTTCTTT. Translated: CASSFSNTEAFF.

This clone came up a few times. The sample contains more than one DNA sequence encoding this CDR3. The V gene is TRBV9, the J gene TRBJ1-2; D may be TRBD1 (5 bases). Germline V gene sequence: CDR1 SGDLS, CDR2 YYNGEE. V was clipped by 0 bases and J by 3 bases, with 6 bases between them. The CDR3 runs 13 residues. CDR3 DNA sequence: TGTGCCAGCAGCGTAGGAGGGGACTATGGCTACACCTTC. It translates to CASSVGGDYGYTF. Variable domain in full (rest from reference TRBV9 and TRBJ1-2): DSGVTQTPKHLITATGQRVTLRCSPRSGDLSVYWYQQSLDQGLQFLIQYYNGEERAKGNILERFSAQQFPDLHSELNLSSLELGDSALYFCASSVGGDYGYTFGSGTRLTVV.

The chain joins TRBV10-3 to TRBJ2-7; possible D gene TRBD1, 6 bases. Trimming took off 7 bases at V and 5 bases at J, with 12 bases between the two ends. Germline-derived CDR1 and CDR2 are ENHRY and SYGVKD. The CDR3 is 12 residues long. Here the CDR3 DNA reads TGTGCCATCACCTCGACAGGCGACGAGCAGTACTTC. It is translated as CAITSTGDEQYF.

The chain links TRBV5-6 to TRBJ1-2, with D tentatively TRBD1 (5 bases). V was pared by 1 base and J by 5 bases, with 12 bases between. CDR3 length equals 14 residues. Germline values: CDR1 SGHDT, CDR2 YYEEEE. In DNA form, the CDR3 reads TGTGCCAGCAGCTTGATGGTGGGGCATTATGGCTACACCTTC. Residues: CASSLMVGHYGYTF. Together with reference TRBV5-6 and TRBJ1-2, the CDR3 gives the full variable domain: DAGVTQSPTHLIKTRGQQVTLRCSPKSGHDTVSWYQQALGQGPQFIFQYYEEEERQRGNFPDRFSGHQFPNYSSELNVNALLLGDSALYLCASSLMVGHYGYTFGSGTRLTVV.

This chain links TRBV6-6 with TRBJ1-2; D not resolved. V shed 5 bases and J shed 4 bases, with 17 bases lying between them. CDR3 length: 15 amino acids. CDR1 is MNHNY and CDR2 is SVGAGI in the germline V gene (reference sequence). The CDR3 reads CASSGSQEGGYGYTF. The CDR3 DNA sequence: TGTGCCAGCAGTGGGTCCCAGGAGGGCGGCTATGGCTACACCTTC.

This sequence joins TRBV21-1 and TRBJ1-3. TRBV21-1 is deemed a pseudogene. The CDR3 totals 16 residues. The CDR3 here is CASSRTVQHARNTIYF. CDR3 DNA: TGTGCCAGCAGCAGAACGGTACAACACGCACGAAACACCATATATTTT.

The V call is TRBV21-1, the J call TRBJ1-2; the DNA was not compared with TRBD1, the D call given in the table. TRBV21-1 represents a pseudogene. The CDR3 loop spans 12 amino acids. The chain's CDR3 is CARAPLHYGYTF. CDR3 bases: TGTGCCAGGGCCCCTCTCCACTATGGCTACACCTTC.

V usage is TRBV10-3 and J usage is TRBJ2-1, with TRBD2 as a possible D gene (6 bases). Per germline, CDR1 ENHRY and CDR2 SYGVKD. The V gene lost 6 bases and the J gene lost 9 bases, with 21 bases spanning the gap. The CDR3 consists of 15 residues. CDR3 DNA: TGTGCCATCAGAACCGGGACTTCAACTGAGGGTGAGCAGTTCTTC. It yields the protein CAIRTGTSTEGEQFF.